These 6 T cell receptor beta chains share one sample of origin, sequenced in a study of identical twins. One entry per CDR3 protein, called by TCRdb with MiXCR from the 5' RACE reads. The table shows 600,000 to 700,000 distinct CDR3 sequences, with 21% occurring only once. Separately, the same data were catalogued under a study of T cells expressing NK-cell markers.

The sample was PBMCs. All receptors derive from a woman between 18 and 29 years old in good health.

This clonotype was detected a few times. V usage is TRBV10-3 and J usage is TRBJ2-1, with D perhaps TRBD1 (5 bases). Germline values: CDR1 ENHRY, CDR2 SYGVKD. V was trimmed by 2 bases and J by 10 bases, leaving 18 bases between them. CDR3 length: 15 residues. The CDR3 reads CAISEPGQGEDEQFF. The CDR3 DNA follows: TGTGCCATCAGTGAGCCTGGCCAGGGCGAGGACGAGCAGTTCTTC.

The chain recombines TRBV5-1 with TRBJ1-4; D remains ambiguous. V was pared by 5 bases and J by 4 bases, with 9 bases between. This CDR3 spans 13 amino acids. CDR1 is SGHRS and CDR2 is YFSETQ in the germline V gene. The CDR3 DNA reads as TGCGCCAGCAGGGCGGGAGTTAATGAAAAACTGTTTTTT. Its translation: CASRAGVNEKLFF. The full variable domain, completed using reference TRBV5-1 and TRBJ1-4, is KAGVTQTPRYLIKTRGQQVTLSCSPISGHRSVSWYQQTPGQGLQFLFEYFSETQRNKGNFPGRFSGRQFSNSRSEMNVSTLELGDSALYLCASRAGVNEKLFFGSGTQLSVL.

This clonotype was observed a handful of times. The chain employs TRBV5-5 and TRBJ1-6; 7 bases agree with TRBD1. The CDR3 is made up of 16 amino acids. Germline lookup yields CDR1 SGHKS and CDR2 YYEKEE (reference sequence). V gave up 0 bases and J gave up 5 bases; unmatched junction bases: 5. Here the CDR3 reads CASSLAIGQDNSPLHF. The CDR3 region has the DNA TGTGCCAGCAGCTTGGCGATTGGACAGGATAATTCACCCCTCCACTTT.

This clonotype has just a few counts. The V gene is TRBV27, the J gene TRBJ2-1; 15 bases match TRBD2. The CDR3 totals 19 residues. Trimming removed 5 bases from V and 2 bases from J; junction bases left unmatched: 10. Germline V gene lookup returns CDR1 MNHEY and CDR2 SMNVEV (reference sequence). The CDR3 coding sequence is TGTGCCAGCAGTGGTAGTGGGACTAGCGGGAGGAACGCCTACAATGAGCAGTTCTTC. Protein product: CASSGSGTSGRNAYNEQFF.

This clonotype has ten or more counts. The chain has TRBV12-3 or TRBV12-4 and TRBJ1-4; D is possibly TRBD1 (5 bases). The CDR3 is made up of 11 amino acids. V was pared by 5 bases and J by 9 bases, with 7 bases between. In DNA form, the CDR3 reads TGTGCCAGCAGTCGGGACCAAAAACTGTTTTTT. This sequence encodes CASSRDQKLFF.

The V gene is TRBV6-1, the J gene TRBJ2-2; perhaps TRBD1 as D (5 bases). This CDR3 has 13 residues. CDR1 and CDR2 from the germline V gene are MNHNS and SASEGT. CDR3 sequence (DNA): TGTACCACACAGGACGGAAACACCGGGGAGCTGTTTTTT. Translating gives CTTQDGNTGELFF.